This entry is about one TCR beta chain. These data are taken from a study of CD8+CD57+ T cells in acquired aplastic anemia. V shed 3 bases and J shed 0 bases, with 9 bases lying between them. CDR1 and CDR2 (germline): LNHNV, YYDKDF (reference sequence). The CDR3 has 15 amino acids. Genomic DNA constituted the template upon which TCR beta VDJ and CDR3 profiling was performed. A single record per CDR3 protein comes from TCRdb applying MiXCR to the reads. The sample has around 80,000 distinct CDR3 sequences, roughly 70% seen once; the top ten hold roughly 80%. For sequencing, patients were chosen who had shown expansion of CD8+CD57+ cells by flow cytometry.

The chain links TRBV15 to TRBJ1-5; D remains unclear. Source material: sorted CD4+, CD8+, or CD8+CD57+ T cells (not recorded which) from PBMCs. The source of this sequence is a human donor with aplastic anemia. CDR3 protein: CATSSAKYSNQPQHF. The CDR3 nucleotides read TGTGCCACCAGCAGTGCCAAATATAGCAATCAGCCCCAGCATTTT. Full variable domain (missing parts from reference TRBV15 and TRBJ1-5): DAMVIQNPRYQVTQFGKPVTLSCSQTLNHNVMYWYQQKSSQAPKLLFHYYDKDFNNEADTPDNFQSRRPNTSFCFLDIRSPGLGDTAMYLCATSSAKYSNQPQHFGDGTRLSIL.